The 14 T cell receptor beta chains given below trace back to one sample, sequenced in a study of T cell changes during pregnancy in multiple sclerosis. Assay: immunoSEQ multiplex PCR; the TCRdb copy retains only in-frame clones and omits some. Here the sample spans fewer than 85,000 clones, 90% to 95% being singletons. Source: peripheral blood, taken in the second trimester of pregnancy. The receptor set was obtained from a female donor with multiple sclerosis, enrolled in a pregnancy study.

The rearrangement joins TRBV19 to TRBJ1-1, with a tentative D call TRBD1 (6 bases). V was trimmed by 1 base and J by 6 bases, leaving 9 bases between them. Germline-derived CDR1 and CDR2 are LNHDA and SQIVND (reference sequence). The CDR3 has 13 amino acids. The CDR3 sequence is CASSIGQAPEAFF. CDR3 coding DNA: TGTGCCAGTAGTATAGGACAGGCCCCTGAAGCTTTCTTT.

The rearrangement joins TRBV4-1 to TRBJ2-7; 9 bases are shared with TRBD2. V was pared by 4 bases and J by 2 bases, with 9 bases of the junction left unmatched. The CDR3 spans 16 residues. CDR1 is MGHRA, CDR2 YSYEKL, per germline. The CDR3 is CASSLRWTSETYEQYF. CDR3 nucleotide sequence: TGCGCCAGCAGCCTCCGGTGGACTAGCGAAACCTACGAGCAGTACTTC.

The V and J genes are TRBV7-6 and TRBJ2-2, with D perhaps TRBD2 (6 bases). Trimming removed 2 bases at V and 10 bases at J, with 8 bases between. In germline, CDR1 is SGHVS, CDR2 FNYEAQ. The CDR3 runs 12 residues. CDR3 protein: CASSLRREELFF. The DNA for the CDR3 is TGTGCCAGCAGCTTAAGGCGGGAGGAGCTGTTTTTT.

A single count supports this clone. The chain carries TRBV14 and TRBJ1-2; 9 positions agree with TRBD1. This CDR3 spans 16 amino acids. Germline CDR1 SGHDN, CDR2 FVKESK. The J segment lost 5 bases and the V segment lost 2 bases, leaving 9 bases of the junction unmatched. The chain's CDR3 is CASSQRDREAIYGYTF. The DNA for the CDR3 is TGTGCCAGCAGCCAACGGGACAGGGAAGCGATTTATGGCTACACCTTC.

The rearrangement joins TRBV4-1 to TRBJ2-7, with 9 bases fitting TRBD2. Germline lookup yields CDR1 MGHRA and CDR2 YSYEKL. This CDR3 comprises 14 residues. J gave up 3 bases and V 1 base, and 1 base lay outside the gene matches. The CDR3 protein is CASSQVAGDYEQYF. The CDR3 DNA sequence: TGCGCCAGCAGCCAAGTAGCGGGAGACTACGAGCAGTACTTC.

The chain joins TRBV21-1 to TRBJ2-2; the D call of TRBD1 is as the table states it, not checked on the DNA. TRBV21-1 constitutes a pseudogene. The CDR3 runs to 15 residues. The CDR3 DNA reads as TGTGCCAGCAGCGACGGGACAGGGTTGGACGGGGAGCTGTTTTTT. This codes for CASSDGTGLDGELFF.

CDR3 nucleotide sequence: TGTGCCAGCAGTCCGGGACTGAGCTATGGCTACACCTTC. Residues: CASSPGLSYGYTF. The chain combines TRBV2 with TRBJ1-2; D possibly corresponds to TRBD1 (5 bases). Germline V gene sequence: CDR1 SNHLY, CDR2 FYNNEI. The CDR3 has 13 residues. The V end was cut by 5 bases, the J end by 4 bases, with 11 bases between.

The chain employs TRBV9 and TRBJ2-7; maybe TRBD1 (6 bases). The CDR3 consists of 12 residues. V lost 5 bases, J lost 2 bases, and 8 bases lay in between. CDR1 and CDR2 (germline): SGDLS, YYNGEE. The CDR3 reads CASSGQTYEQYF. CDR3 nucleotide sequence: TGTGCCAGCAGTGGACAGACCTACGAGCAGTACTTC.

This clone was detected once. This chain uses TRBV28 with TRBJ2-1; TRBD1 matches at 8 bases. In germline, CDR1 is MDHEN, CDR2 SYDVKM. The CDR3 covers 16 residues. V lost 0 bases and J lost 7; bases outside the gene matches: 8. The CDR3 sequence: CASSLWAGGSGNEQFF. As DNA, the CDR3 is TGTGCCAGCAGTTTATGGGCAGGGGGCTCGGGGAATGAGCAGTTCTTC.

The DNA for the CDR3 is TGCGCCAGCAGCCCCGGGACAGCCTCCTACGAGCAGTACTTC. It specifies CASSPGTASYEQYF. The rearrangement uses TRBV5-1 and TRBJ2-7; the match to TRBD1 covers 7 bases. The trim removed 4 bases at V and 0 bases at J, leaving 4 bases unmatched. The CDR3 sequence is 14 residues long. The germline gives CDR1 SGHRS, CDR2 YFSETQ.

This chain uses TRBV10-3 with TRBJ2-4, with 7 bases lining up with TRBD1. The CDR3 is 13 residues long. V was pared by 8 bases and J by 0 bases, with 1 base of the junction left unmatched. CDR1 is ENHRY, CDR2 SYGVKD, per germline. Here the CDR3 reads CAIWDRAKNIQYF. The CDR3 DNA reads TGTGCCATCTGGGACAGAGCCAAAAACATTCAGTACTTC.

The CDR3 loop is CASIVGGRANTGELFF. In nucleotides, the CDR3 is TGTGCCAGCATCGTCGGGGGGAGGGCGAACACCGGGGAGCTGTTTTTT. J is TRBJ2-2 and V is TRBV28; 7 nucleotides line up with TRBD2. The CDR3 totals 16 residues. The junction had 8 bases not matched to a gene; V was cut back by 7 bases and J by 0 bases. The germline gives CDR1 MDHEN, CDR2 SYDVKM.

The DNA for the CDR3 is TGTGCCAGCAGCCCCAGGGGTCTAAGCTCCTACGAGCAGTACTTC. Protein product: CASSPRGLSSYEQYF. The J gene is TRBJ2-7, the V gene TRBV6-5; TRBD1 is a possible D gene (6 bases). V was shortened by 6 bases and J by 0 bases, with 15 bases between the two germline ends. CDR1 MNHEY and CDR2 SVGAGI come from the germline V gene. This CDR3 is 15 amino acids long.

This clone was observed once. The chain is built from TRBV10-3 and TRBJ1-2; 10 bases are shared with TRBD1. Germline V CDR1 and CDR2: ENHRY, SYGVKD. J gave up 7 bases and V 4 bases, and 6 bases lay outside the gene matches. The CDR3 is 14 residues long. The CDR3 loop reads CAISGGQGMSGYTF. The CDR3 DNA follows: TGTGCCATCAGTGGGGGACAGGGGATGTCTGGCTACACCTTC.